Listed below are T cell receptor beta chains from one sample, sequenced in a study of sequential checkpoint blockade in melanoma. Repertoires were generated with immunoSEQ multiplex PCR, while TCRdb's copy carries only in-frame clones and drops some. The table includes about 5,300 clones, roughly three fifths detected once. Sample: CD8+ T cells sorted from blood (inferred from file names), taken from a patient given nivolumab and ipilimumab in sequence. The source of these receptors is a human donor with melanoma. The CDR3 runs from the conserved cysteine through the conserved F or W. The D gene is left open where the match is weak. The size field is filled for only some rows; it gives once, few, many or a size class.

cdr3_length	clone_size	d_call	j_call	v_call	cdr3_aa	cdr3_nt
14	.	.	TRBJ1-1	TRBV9	CASSVDAGNTEAFF	TGTGCCAGCAGCGTAGACGCAGGGAACACTGAAGCTTTCTTT
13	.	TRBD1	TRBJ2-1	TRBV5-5	CASSLGQGNEQFF	TGTGCCAGCAGCTTGGGACAGGGGAATGAGCAGTTCTTC
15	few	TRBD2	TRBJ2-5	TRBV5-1	CASSKGLASQETQYF	TGCGCCAGCAGCAAGGGACTAGCGTCACAAGAGACCCAGTACTTC
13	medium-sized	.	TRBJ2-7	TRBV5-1	CASSLFGDYEQYF	TGCGCCAGCAGCTTGTTTGGAGACTACGAGCAGTACTTC
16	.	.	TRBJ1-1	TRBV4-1	CASSQGGQGWPATYGF	TGCGCCAGCAGCCAGGGTGGACAAGGGTGGCCAGCGACTTATGGGTTT
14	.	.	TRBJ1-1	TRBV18	CASSRVRGDTEAFF	TGTGCCAGCTCACGGGTCCGGGGAGACACTGAGGCTTTCTTT
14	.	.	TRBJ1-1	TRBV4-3	CASSPTTMTTEAFF	TGCGCCAGCAGCCCGACGACAATGACAACTGAAGCTTTCTTT
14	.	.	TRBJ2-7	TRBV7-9	CASSPRDTPYEQYF	TGTGCCAGCAGCCCCAGGGACACGCCCTACGAGCAGTACTTC
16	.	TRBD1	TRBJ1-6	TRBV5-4	CASSPWTGGSNSPLHF	TGTGCCAGCAGCCCTTGGACAGGGGGCTCTAATTCACCCCTCCACTTT
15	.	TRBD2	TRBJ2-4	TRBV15	CATSRGGGSVNIQYF	TGTGCCACCAGCAGAGGTGGCGGGAGTGTTAACATTCAGTACTTC
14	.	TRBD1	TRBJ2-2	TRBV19	CASSLQGETGELFF	TGTGCCAGTAGTCTCCAGGGGGAAACCGGGGAGCTGTTTTTT
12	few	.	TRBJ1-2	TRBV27	CASSSQSGGYTF	TGTGCCAGCAGTTCCCAAAGCGGTGGCTACACCTTC
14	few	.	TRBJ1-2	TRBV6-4	CASSFVGGINGYTF	TGTGCCAGCAGTTTTGTCGGGGGGATTAATGGCTACACCTTC
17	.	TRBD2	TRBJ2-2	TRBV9	CASSVGSGGLTTGELFF	TGTGCCAGCAGCGTAGGGAGCGGGGGCCTAACGACCGGGGAGCTGTTTTTT
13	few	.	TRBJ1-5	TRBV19	CASIGQGVQPQHF	TGTGCCAGTATTGGGCAGGGTGTGCAGCCCCAGCATTTT
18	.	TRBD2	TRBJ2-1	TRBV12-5	CASGPSSGGPAKYNEQFF	TGTGCTAGTGGCCCGAGTAGCGGGGGGCCCGCTAAGTACAATGAGCAGTTCTTC
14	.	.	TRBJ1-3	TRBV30	CAWTGRGHGNTIYF	TGTGCCTGGACCGGGCGAGGGCATGGAAACACCATATATTTT
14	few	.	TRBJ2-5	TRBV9	CAAAYKSLQETQYF	TGTGCAGCAGCGTACAAAAGTCTACAAGAGACCCAGTACTTC
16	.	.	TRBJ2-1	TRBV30	CAWSGGGVGFYNEQFF	TGTGCCTGGAGTGGAGGGGGAGTCGGGTTCTACAATGAGCAGTTCTTC
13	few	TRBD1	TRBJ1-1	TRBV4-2	CASRGQGGTEAFF	TGTGCCAGCAGGGGACAGGGAGGCACTGAAGCTTTCTTT
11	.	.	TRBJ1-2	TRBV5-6	CASSRGYGYTF	TGTGCCAGCAGCCGCGGTTATGGCTACACCTTC
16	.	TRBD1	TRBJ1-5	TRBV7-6	CASSLGATGVVQPQHF	TGTGCCAGCAGCTTAGGGGCGACAGGGGTTGTTCAGCCCCAGCATTTT
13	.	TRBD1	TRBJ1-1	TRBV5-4	CASSLVDRLEAFF	TGTGCCAGCAGCTTGGTGGACAGGCTTGAAGCTTTCTTT
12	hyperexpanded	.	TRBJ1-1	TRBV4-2	CASSQGSTEAFF	TGTGCCAGCAGCCAGGGCAGCACTGAAGCTTTCTTT
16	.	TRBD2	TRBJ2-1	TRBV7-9	CASSHRTSGGNNEQFF	TGTGCCAGCAGCCACCGGACTAGCGGGGGGAACAATGAGCAGTTCTTC
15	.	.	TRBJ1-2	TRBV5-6	CASSWGDMGNYGYTF	TGTGCCAGCAGCTGGGGCGACATGGGCAACTATGGCTACACCTTC
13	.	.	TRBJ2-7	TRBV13	CASTQEGTYEQYF	TGTGCCAGCACCCAGGAGGGGACCTACGAGCAGTACTTC
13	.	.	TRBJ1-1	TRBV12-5	CASGLVRNTEAFF	TGTGCTAGTGGTTTGGTTAGGAACACTGAAGCTTTCTTT
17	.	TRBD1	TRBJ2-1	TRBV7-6	CASSLGLVTGASAEQFF	TGTGCCAGCAGCTTAGGGTTGGTTACAGGGGCCTCTGCTGAGCAGTTCTTC
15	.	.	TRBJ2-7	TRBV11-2	CASSLKGAGSYEQYF	TGTGCCAGCAGCTTAAAAGGGGCAGGGTCCTACGAGCAGTACTTC
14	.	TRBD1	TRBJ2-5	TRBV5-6	CASRGQDLRETQYF	TGTGCCAGCAGGGGACAGGACCTCAGGGAGACCCAGTACTTC
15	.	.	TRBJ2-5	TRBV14	CASSQGLRFQETQYF	TGTGCCAGCAGCCAAGGTCTCAGGTTTCAAGAGACCCAGTACTTC
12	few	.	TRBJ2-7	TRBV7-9	CASSHMQGEQYF	TGTGCCAGCAGCCATATGCAGGGGGAGCAGTACTTC
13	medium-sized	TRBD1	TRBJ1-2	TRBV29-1	CSVPGGEIVSYTF	TGCAGCGTTCCAGGGGGCGAAATAGTGAGCTACACCTTC